These 8 T cell receptor beta chains were all obtained from the same sample, sequenced in a study of blood T cell repertoires in COVID-19. Libraries were prepared by immunoSEQ multiplex PCR; TCRdb keeps only in-frame clonotypes and omits some of them. The repertoire holds 120,000 to 150,000 clones, with approximately 87% as singletons. Sample: peripheral blood. These receptors all come from a man older than 75 with acute or convalescent COVID-19.

The chain has TRBV30 and TRBJ1-2; maybe TRBD1 (6 bases). Germline V lookup: CDR1 GTSNPN, CDR2 SVGIG (reference sequence). CDR3 length: 14 residues. Between the trimmed V and J ends, which lost 4 bases and 6 bases, there was a span of 18 bases. CDR3 loop: CAWKVAGGANGYTF. CDR3 DNA sequence: TGTGCCTGGAAAGTGGCGGGGGGCGCTAATGGCTACACCTTC.

The DNA of the CDR3 is TGTGCCACCAGTGAAGGGACAGTTAACTATGGCTACACCTTC. It codes for CATSEGTVNYGYTF. J is TRBJ1-2 and V is TRBV24-1, with TRBD1 matching over 7 bases. V shed 4 bases, J shed 1 base, and the junction held 2 bases outside the gene matches. CDR1 and CDR2 (germline): KGHDR, SFDVKD. This CDR3 contains 14 residues.

The J gene is TRBJ2-1, the V gene TRBV2, with TRBD1 matching 7 bases. With V trimmed by 10 bases and J by 7 bases, 7 bases remained unmatched. This CDR3 contains 12 residues. The V gene's germline CDR1 is SNHLY and CDR2 FYNNEI. In DNA, the CDR3 is TGTGCCATCTCGACAGGGATAAATGAGCAGTTCTTC. It translates to CAISTGINEQFF.

The chain joins TRBV2 to TRBJ1-1, with TRBD1 as a possible D gene (5 bases). The CDR3 is 15 amino acids. Trimming removed 4 bases from V and 0 bases from J, with 12 bases in between. The germline V gene has CDR1 SNHLY and CDR2 FYNNEI. The DNA of the CDR3 is TGTGCCAGCAGTGCCCAGGGCGTCATGAACACTGAAGCTTTCTTT. Encoded protein: CASSAQGVMNTEAFF.

The chain uses TRBV3-1 (or the pseudogene TRBV3-2) and TRBJ2-5; possibly TRBD1 for D (6 bases). The V end was cut by 4 bases, the J end by 0 bases, with 18 bases between. Germline-derived CDR1 and CDR2 are LGHDT and YNNKEL (reference sequence). The CDR3 runs to 17 residues. CDR3 nucleotides: TGTGCCAGCAGCCCTTTTTCGGGTCAGGGGTACCAAGAGACCCAGTACTTC. It codes for CASSPFSGQGYQETQYF.

The chain has TRBV25-1 and TRBJ2-2; 12 nucleotides agree with TRBD1. With 2 bases clipped from V and 7 bases from J, the junction kept 5 bases outside the gene matches. CDR1 and CDR2 from the germline V gene are MGHDK and SYGVNS. The CDR3 is made up of 16 amino acids. The CDR3 reads CASSEMGTGGLGELFF. The CDR3 nucleotides are TGTGCCAGCAGTGAAATGGGGACAGGGGGCCTCGGGGAGCTGTTTTTT.

V and J are TRBV5-1 and TRBJ1-1; 8 bases agree with TRBD1. This CDR3 is 14 amino acids long. Germline values: CDR1 SGHRS, CDR2 YFSETQ. After removal of 4 bases from V and 3 bases from J, the junction contained 5 bases not matched to a gene. CDR3 DNA: TGCGCCAGCAGCCAGGACAGGGAGGACACTGAAGCTTTCTTT. Protein product: CASSQDREDTEAFF. Looking up the rest from reference TRBV5-1 and TRBJ1-1 gives the full variable domain: KAGVTQTPRYLIKTRGQQVTLSCSPISGHRSVSWYQQTPGQGLQFLFEYFSETQRNKGNFPGRFSGRQFSNSRSEMNVSTLELGDSALYLCASSQDREDTEAFFGQGTRLTVV.

The chain links TRBV5-1 to TRBJ2-1; TRBD2 agrees at 16 bases. The CDR3 runs 17 residues. Looked up from germline, CDR1 is SGHRS and CDR2 is YFSETQ. J lost 9 bases, V lost 4 bases, and 10 bases had no gene match. The CDR3 sequence is CASSPPTGTSGRAEQFF. The CDR3, as DNA: TGCGCCAGCAGCCCTCCCACCGGGACTAGCGGGAGGGCTGAGCAGTTCTTC. The whole variable domain, remainder taken from reference TRBV5-1 and TRBJ2-1, is KAGVTQTPRYLIKTRGQQVTLSCSPISGHRSVSWYQQTPGQGLQFLFEYFSETQRNKGNFPGRFSGRQFSNSRSEMNVSTLELGDSALYLCASSPPTGTSGRAEQFFGPGTRLTVL.